One sample yielded the 2 T cell receptor beta chains listed below, sequenced in a study of T-cell memory formation after mild COVID-19. Each CDR3 protein is one row after TCRdb ran MiXCR on the 5' RACE reads. The sample lists about 400,000 distinct CDR3 sequences, 20% to 30% seen once, with around 14% in the top ten. The sample comprised PBMCs or a T cell subset sorted from them (not recorded which). These receptors were taken from an adult woman who had mild COVID-19 (a few samples of this study predate the infection). Cell type and time point are not known.

This clonotype came up a few times. The chain links TRBV13 to TRBJ1-2; D uncertain. The V and J ends lost 3 bases and 5 bases respectively, with 13 bases between them. The CDR3 length is 14 residues. Germline V gives CDR1 PRHDT, CDR2 FYEKMQ (reference sequence). CDR3 protein: CASSLRHLYYGYTF. CDR3 DNA sequence: TGTGCCAGCAGCTTGCGACACCTTTATTATGGCTACACCTTC.

This clonotype was recorded a few times. The chain links TRBV3-1 to TRBJ2-1, with 15 bases lining up with TRBD2. Trimming at V came to 4 bases and at J to 9 bases, leaving 10 bases not matched to a gene. Germline loops: CDR1 LGHDT, CDR2 YNNKEL (reference sequence). This CDR3 has 17 residues. Here the CDR3 DNA reads TGTGCCAGCAGCCCTTGGACTAGCGGGGGGGCAGGAGGTGAGCAGTTCTTC. Protein: CASSPWTSGGAGGEQFF.